These T cell receptor beta chains were read from a single sample in a study of siplizumab effects on memory and regulatory T cells. Repertoires were generated with immunoSEQ multiplex PCR, while TCRdb's copy carries only in-frame clones and drops some. Among tens of thousands of clones listed, roughly 96% were seen once. What was sequenced was naive CD4+ T cells sorted from blood. These receptors were taken from a human donor in good health. Both conserved end residues are part of each CDR3. The order of the fields is V gene, D gene, clone size, J gene, CDR3 DNA, CDR3 protein. D genes are given only for firm matches. Expanded clones get a size class; other rows say once, few or many, or leave the size out.

>TRBV28|TRBD1|-|TRBJ2-3
TGTGCCAGCAGGGACAGGGTAGCGGTAGCGCAGTATTTT
CASRDRVAVAQYF
>TRBV14|TRBD1|-|TRBJ1-6
TGTGCCAGCAGCGACGACAGGGGGTGGTCACCCCTCCACTTT
CASSDDRGWSPLHF
>TRBV6-5|TRBD1|-|TRBJ1-2
TGTGCCAGCAGTACAGGACAGGCCTATGGCTACACCTTC
CASSTGQAYGYTF
>TRBV30|TRBD1|-|TRBJ1-4
TGTGCCTGGAAGTCGACAGGGAGGGCAACTAATGAAAAACTGTTTTTT
CAWKSTGRATNEKLFF
>TRBV11-2|TRBD2|-|TRBJ2-4
TGTGCCAGCAGCTTGGGGGGACTAGCGGGGCTTCGAAACATTCAGTACTTC
CASSLGGLAGLRNIQYF
>TRBV18|-|-|TRBJ2-5
TGTGCCAGCTCCCCCGGGGTCGAAGAGACCCAGTACTTC
CASSPGVEETQYF
>TRBV6-5|-|-|TRBJ1-2
TGTGCCAGCAGTTACTCTCTAAACGGTGGCTACACCTTC
CASSYSLNGGYTF
>TRBV5-4|TRBD2|-|TRBJ2-1
TGTGCCAGCAGCTCGGGACTAGCGGATAACAATGAGCAGTTCTTC
CASSSGLADNNEQFF
>TRBV28|-|-|TRBJ2-5
TGTGCCAGCAGTGTTCCGGCACAGGTATACCAAGAGACCCAGTACTTC
CASSVPAQVYQETQYF
>TRBV7-3|-|-|TRBJ2-7
TGTGCCAGCAGCTTAACCTCCGGGACCTCCTACGAGCAGTACTTC
CASSLTSGTSYEQYF
>TRBV5-8|TRBD1|once|TRBJ2-1
TGTGCCAGCAGCGGCGGGACAGGGCCCAATGAGCAGTTCTTC
CASSGGTGPNEQFF
>TRBV11-2|-|-|TRBJ1-1
TGTGCCAGCAGCTCGCCGGGACTTAACACTGAAGCTTTCTTT
CASSSPGLNTEAFF
>TRBV5-4|-|-|TRBJ2-7
TGTGCCAGCAGCAAGGGGGGTGCAGCTCCGACCTACGAGCAGTACTTC
CASSKGGAAPTYEQYF
>TRBV12-5|-|-|TRBJ2-3
TGTGCTAGTGGTCCCCCCTTCGAAATCACAGATACGCAGTATTTT
CASGPPFEITDTQYF
>TRBV13|-|-|TRBJ2-2
TGTGCCAGCAGCCCCCTGAGGCCTAGCCCTAGGGCCGGGGAGCTGTTTTTT
CASSPLRPSPRAGELFF
>TRBV6-1|-|-|TRBJ1-2
TGTGCCAGCAGTGCTCAGGGGAGGTATGGCTACACCTTC
CASSAQGRYGYTF
>TRBV11-2|TRBD2|-|TRBJ2-2
TGTGCCAGCAGCCCGCAGGGACTACCTTCGGCCGGGGAGCTGTTTTTT
CASSPQGLPSAGELFF
>TRBV6-1|-|-|TRBJ1-5
TGTGCCAGCAGTCCCACAATCGGGGATCAGCCCCAGCATTTT
CASSPTIGDQPQHF
>TRBV29-1|-|-|TRBJ2-5
TGCAGCGTTGAATCTAGCGCCGAGACCCAGTACTTC
CSVESSAETQYF
>TRBV4-1|-|-|TRBJ2-2
TGCGCCAGCAGCCAAAGGGCCACCGGGGAGCTGTTTTTT
CASSQRATGELFF
>TRBV19|-|-|TRBJ2-5
TGTGCCAGTAGTCCGCTCGGGGAGACCCAGTACTTC
CASSPLGETQYF
>TRBV5-5|-|-|TRBJ1-4
TGTGCCAGCAGCTTGCTCAGGGCAACTAATGAAAAACTGTTTTTT
CASSLLRATNEKLFF
>TRBV5-1|-|-|TRBJ2-7
TGCGCCAGCAGCCTAGATGCCGGGACAACTTCCGAGCAGTACTTC
CASSLDAGTTSEQYF
>TRBV7-2|-|-|TRBJ2-1
TGTGCCAGCAGCCCAGGACTTAACAATGAGCAGTTCTTC
CASSPGLNNEQFF
>TRBV19|TRBD1|once|TRBJ2-7
TGTGCCAGTACGGGACAGGGCGGACACGAGCAGTACTTC
CASTGQGGHEQYF
>TRBV7-9|-|-|TRBJ2-7
TGTGCCAGCAGCTCACCGGGACTCTACGAGCAGTACTTC
CASSSPGLYEQYF
>TRBV7-2|-|once|TRBJ2-1
TGTGCCAGCACCCTTTTATCTCTAGTCGGTAATGAGCAGTTCTTC
CASTLLSLVGNEQFF